Listed here are 16 T cell receptor beta chains from one sample, sequenced in a study of shared clonotypes between healthy human individuals. Clones were sequenced by immunoSEQ multiplex PCR, and TCRdb holds only the in-frame ones, with some missing. The sample records under 2.5 million clones, roughly 92% being singletons. The source material was naive CD4+ T cells from PBMCs. Subset noted: CD45RA+ positively selected. The receptors stem from a man younger than 35 in good health. Some clones in this sample may be carry-over from other donors' samples.

V and J are TRBV28 and TRBJ1-1; D ambiguous. This CDR3 spans 13 amino acids. Between the trimmed V and J ends, which lost 3 bases and 4 bases, there was a span of 9 bases. Germline lookup yields CDR1 MDHEN and CDR2 SYDVKM. CDR3: CASSLWTRTEAFF. CDR3 nucleotides: TGTGCCAGCAGTTTGTGGACTCGCACTGAAGCTTTCTTT.

This clone has just one count. The chain has TRBV28 and TRBJ1-2, with D possibly matching TRBD1 (5 bases). Trimming pared 8 bases from V and 6 bases from J, leaving 19 bases between. Germline-derived CDR1 and CDR2 are MDHEN and SYDVKM. This CDR3 contains 14 residues. The CDR3 DNA follows: TGTGCCAGCGGAAGGGGCAGAACTTACCATGGCTACACCTTC. Amino acid sequence: CASGRGRTYHGYTF.

The rearrangement links TRBV30 to TRBJ1-1, with no clear D. V lost 6 bases and J 11 bases, leaving 13 bases between the germline ends. There are 10 residues in the CDR3. Germline loops: CDR1 GTSNPN, CDR2 SVGIG (reference sequence). The CDR3 loop is CACTGPRAFF. The CDR3 DNA sequence: TGTGCCTGTACCGGCCCGCGGGCTTTCTTT.

The rearrangement joins TRBV6-6 to TRBJ1-4; D is uncertain. The CDR3 sequence is 15 residues long. CDR1 and CDR2 from the germline V gene are MNHNY and SVGAGI (reference sequence). V was clipped by 5 bases and J by 7 bases, with 17 bases between them. CDR3 loop: CASSLGTVGGEKLFF. In nucleotides, the CDR3 is TGTGCCAGCAGTCTGGGAACGGTCGGTGGTGAAAAACTGTTTTTT.

This chain joins TRBV2 and TRBJ2-7, with unresolved D. Trimming removed 4 bases at V and 5 bases at J, with 21 bases between. The germline gives CDR1 SNHLY, CDR2 FYNNEI. This CDR3 is 16 amino acids long. The CDR3 spells CASSGLNGPGMDEQYF. The CDR3 bases are TGTGCCAGCAGTGGCTTAAACGGACCCGGCATGGACGAGCAGTACTTC.

Note on this clone: The identical CDR3 is also encoded by other nucleotide sequences in the sample. The V call is TRBV7-9, the J call TRBJ2-7; tentatively, D is TRBD2 (6 bases). The V end was cut by 1 base, the J end by 5 bases, with 9 bases between. Per germline, CDR1 SEHNR and CDR2 FQNEAQ (reference sequence). The CDR3 totals 13 residues. The CDR3 sequence is CASSLDGEDEQYF. The CDR3 DNA is TGTGCCAGCAGCTTAGACGGGGAGGACGAGCAGTACTTC.

The chain links TRBV5-8 to TRBJ1-2; D not certain. This CDR3 contains 13 residues. The ends were cut back, 0 bases at V and 7 bases at J, with 10 bases in the middle. Germline CDR1 reads SGHTS; CDR2 reads YDEGEE. DNA of the CDR3: TGTGCCAGCAGCTTGGTTATTAGGGCTGGCTACACCTTC. It encodes CASSLVIRAGYTF.

This sequence joins TRBV2 and TRBJ1-2, with 8 bases aligning to TRBD1. The trim removed 6 bases at V and 8 bases at J, leaving 8 bases unmatched. CDR3 length: 13 residues. Germline V gene lookup returns CDR1 SNHLY and CDR2 FYNNEI. CDR3 nucleotides: TGTGCCAGCAGGCAGGGGGCGGCAGGGGGCTACACCTTC. The encoded protein is CASRQGAAGGYTF.

This chain joins TRBV28 and TRBJ2-7, with 9 bases aligning to TRBD1. This CDR3 has 14 amino acids. V lost 6 bases to trimming and J lost 6 bases; unmatched junction nucleotides: 9. The germline CDR1 and CDR2 sequences are MDHEN and SYDVKM. DNA of the CDR3: TGTGCCAGCAGAGAACAGGGGGCTTTACTCGAGCAGTACTTC. Translating gives CASREQGALLEQYF.

The CDR3 is CASSSATQEQYF. The CDR3 DNA is TGTGCCAGCAGCTCCGCCACCCAGGAGCAGTACTTC. This chain connects TRBV7-2 to TRBJ2-7; D is ambiguous. Looked up from germline, CDR1 is SGHTA and CDR2 is FQGNSA. V gave up 4 bases and J gave up 7 bases, with 11 bases separating them. The CDR3 spans 12 residues.

The table lists this clone with a few counts. This chain connects TRBV9 to TRBJ2-7; 7 bases match TRBD1. The CDR3 length is 13 residues. The trim removed 4 bases at V and 0 bases at J, leaving 1 base unmatched. Per germline, CDR1 SGDLS and CDR2 YYNGEE. The chain's CDR3 is CASSQGVSYEQYF. Here the CDR3 DNA reads TGTGCCAGCAGCCAGGGGGTCTCCTACGAGCAGTACTTC.

The chain has TRBV15 and TRBJ1-5; D is perhaps TRBD1 (5 bases). Trimming stripped 3 bases from V and 2 bases from J, with 14 bases between. Germline values: CDR1 LNHNV, CDR2 YYDKDF (reference sequence). The CDR3 spans 16 residues. CDR3 nucleotide sequence: TGTGCCACCAGCAGCCAGGTGGGGGGGGGCAATCAGCCCCAGCATTTT. It yields the protein CATSSQVGGGNQPQHF.

This clone was seen a single time. The chain couples TRBV6-6 to TRBJ1-2; 8 nucleotides agree with TRBD1. J lost 7 bases, V lost 7 bases, and 8 bases had no gene match. The germline V gene encodes CDR1 MNHNY and CDR2 SVGAGI (reference sequence). The CDR3 sequence is 13 residues long. The CDR3 DNA follows: TGTGCCAGCAACGACAGGGGTAGAGGTGGCTACACCTTC. Translating gives CASNDRGRGGYTF.

The gene calls are TRBV15 and TRBJ1-1; 9 bases line up with TRBD1. The CDR3 is 15 amino acids. Trimming cost V 2 bases and J 6 bases; bases outside gene matches: 7. Per the germline V gene, CDR1 is LNHNV and CDR2 is YYDKDF (reference sequence). CDR3 sequence: CATSRSGQGSAEAFF. As DNA, the CDR3 is TGTGCCACCAGCAGATCGGGACAGGGATCAGCTGAAGCTTTCTTT. Full variable domain (outside the CDR3, taken from reference TRBV15 and TRBJ1-1): DAMVIQNPRYQVTQFGKPVTLSCSQTLNHNVMYWYQQKSSQAPKLLFHYYDKDFNNEADTPDNFQSRRPNTSFCFLDIRSPGLGDTAMYLCATSRSGQGSAEAFFGQGTRLTVV.

The gene calls are TRBV18 and TRBJ2-3, with 12 bases identical to TRBD2. The germline V gene encodes CDR1 KGHSH and CDR2 LQKENI. J gave up 2 bases and V 0 bases, and 3 bases lay outside the gene matches. This CDR3 spans 17 amino acids. CDR3 protein: CASSPPGLAGNTDTQYF. The CDR3 DNA follows: TGTGCCAGCTCACCACCAGGACTAGCGGGAAACACAGATACGCAGTATTTT. The whole variable domain, filled in from reference TRBV18 and TRBJ2-3, reads NAGVMQNPRHLVRRRGQEARLRCSPMKGHSHVYWYRQLPEEGLKFMVYLQKENIIDESGMPKERFSAEFPKEGPSILRIQQVVRGDSAAYFCASSPPGLAGNTDTQYFGPGTRLTVL.

V usage is TRBV4-3 and J usage is TRBJ2-3; the D gene is possibly TRBD1 (5 bases). The V gene lost 4 bases and the J gene lost 0 bases, with 8 bases spanning the gap. CDR1 LGHNA and CDR2 YSLEER come from the germline V gene. This CDR3 has 14 residues. The CDR3 is CASSPQGSTDTQYF. The CDR3 nucleotides read TGCGCCAGCAGCCCTCAGGGCAGCACAGATACGCAGTATTTT.